The 2 T cell receptor beta chains presented below share a single source sample, sequenced in a study of T cell responses to AZD1222 COVID-19 vaccine (dated by TCRdb to about 2021). The library was prepared using the immunoSEQ multiplex PCR assay. TCRdb's version of the immuneACCESS table is confined to in-frame rearrangements and falls short of the full clone set. An unresolved V gene accounts for under half of the shortfall where checked; the remainder is of unknown origin. This sample is represented by 75,000 to 95,000 clones; over 85% of them were singletons. The ten largest clonotypes hold 4% to 5% of the sample. Per the publication, the time point label means: baseline before first vaccination. The starting material was peripheral blood, obtained on day 0 of AZD1222 vaccination. These TCRs come from an adult in good health.

This chain joins TRBV6-5 and TRBJ2-3, with 7 bases lining up with TRBD2. CDR1 and CDR2 (germline): MNHEY, SVGAGI. CDR3 length equals 15 residues. V lost 6 bases and J lost 0; bases outside the gene matches: 6. The CDR3 loop reads CASRRSSGSTDTQYF. CDR3 DNA: TGTGCCAGCAGGAGATCTAGCGGAAGCACAGATACGCAGTATTTT.

V is TRBV7-9 and J is TRBJ1-3, with 10 bases matching TRBD1. J was trimmed by 3 bases and V by 1 base; bases with no gene match: 9. Germline loops: CDR1 SEHNR, CDR2 FQNEAQ (reference sequence). The CDR3 is 18 amino acids. The CDR3 loop reads CASSLGPGQGFYGNTIYF. DNA for the CDR3: TGTGCCAGCAGCTTAGGACCGGGACAGGGGTTTTATGGAAACACCATATATTTT.